This TCR beta chain originates from a study of blood T cell repertoires in COVID-19. Study at large: Samples representing acute and convalescent COVID-19 were sourced from the United States, Italy and Spain. From T cells, B-cell-depleted T cells, or PBMCs came the material, which was cDNA or gDNA.

Original data processing: Reference gene primer amplification yielded estimated nucleated cell counts. TCRdb's table, derived via immunoSEQ multiplex PCR, lists solely in-frame clones and lacks some. The DNA gave D and trimming, while V, J and clone size come from that table. The data show about 18,000 clones, 88% seen once. CDR1 is SGDLS, CDR2 YYNGEE, per germline. V shed 0 bases and J shed 2 bases, with 11 bases lying between them. The CDR3 contains 15 residues. Sequencing input: peripheral blood. The chain combines TRBV9 with TRBJ1-1; D possibly corresponds to TRBD1 (6 bases). This sequence originates from a middle-aged man with active COVID-19. CDR3 in DNA: TGTGCCAGCAGCGTAGGTAAGGGGGTCAACACTGAAGCTTTCTTT. Translated: CASSVGKGVNTEAFF.